One sample yielded the 18 T cell receptor beta chains listed below, sequenced in a study of Graves' ophthalmopathy and Graves' hyperthyroidism. RNA transcripts were the template, and TCR beta CDR3 regions were amplified from them. After a first-round RT-PCR with HTBI primers, a second-round multiplex PCR was run. One entry per CDR3 protein results from TCRdb running MiXCR on the multiplex PCR reads. The table records 450,000 to 600,000 distinct CDR3 sequences, under 45% of them present only once. Sequenced input: peripheral blood or thyroid tissue (not recorded which). The receptor source for this set is an adult man with Graves' hyperthyroidism.

This clonotype appeared many times. This rearrangement joins TRBV12-3 or TRBV12-4 to TRBJ2-2; D unclear. The CDR3 contains 14 residues. V gave up 3 bases and J gave up 1 base, with 6 bases separating them. CDR3 region: CASSFVQNTGELFF. CDR3 coding DNA: TGTGCCAGCAGTTTCGTGCAGAACACCGGGGAGCTGTTTTTT.

With respect to this clonotype: The junction and the germline gene differ at one end; a read error may be behind it. DNA for the CDR3: TGTGCCATCACCGGGCAACTAGCGGGAACCGAGGAGCTGTCTTTT. Protein product: CAITGQLAGTEELSF. The gene calls are TRBV10-3 and TRBJ2-2, with 10 bases aligning to TRBD2. The CDR3 contains 15 residues. Germline V gene sequence: CDR1 ENHRY, CDR2 SYGVKD.

The V call is TRBV5-1, the J call TRBJ2-5, with D tentatively TRBD2 (5 bases). The CDR3 runs 14 residues. Germline CDR1 and CDR2: SGHRS and YFSETQ. Deletions cut 3 bases from V and 7 bases from J, with 16 bases between. CDR3 residues: CASSSISFGGTQYF. Here the CDR3 DNA reads TGCGCCAGCAGCTCCATTAGTTTTGGAGGGACCCAGTACTTC.

This clonotype showed up many times. CDR3 sequence (DNA): TGTGCCAGCAGCTTAGTGGCGGAGCTGTTTTTT. This gives the protein CASSLVAELFF. V is TRBV7-9 and J is TRBJ2-2, with D unclear. CDR1 and CDR2 (germline): SEHNR, FQNEAQ (reference sequence). This CDR3 is 11 amino acids long. V lost 1 base, J lost 10 bases, and 4 bases lay in between.

V gene TRBV2 combines with J gene TRBJ1-1; D perhaps matches TRBD1 (6 bases). V lost 7 bases to trimming and J lost 1 base, with 13 bases between them. The CDR3 loop spans 14 amino acids. Germline V CDR1 and CDR2: SNHLY, FYNNEI. The CDR3, as DNA: TGTGCCAGCACCCCTGGGGGGCAGAACACTGAAGCTTTCTTT. It is translated as CASTPGGQNTEAFF.

V usage is TRBV29-1 and J usage is TRBJ1-2, with 7 bases fitting TRBD1. Germline values: CDR1 SQVTM, CDR2 ANQGSEA. CDR3 length equals 11 residues. Trimming removed 8 bases from V and 8 bases from J; junction bases left unmatched: 8. CDR3 nucleotides: TGCAGCAAGGGACAGCGGTACGGCTACACCTTC. It translates to CSKGQRYGYTF.

This clonotype is a singleton in its sample. A much larger clone lies one base from this, so it may be a read error. The chain couples TRBV6-5 to TRBJ2-7, with D possibly TRBD2 on 7 matching bases. The V end was cut by 0 bases, the J end by 1 base, with 13 bases between. The CDR3 extends over 16 amino acids. CDR1 and CDR2 (germline): MNHEY, SVGAGI. The CDR3 DNA is TGTGCCAGCAGTTACTCGGGGGGGCGGCCTTCCTACGAGCAGTACTTC. Its translation is CASSYSGGRPSYEQYF.

There are a few counts of this clonotype. V is TRBV29-1 and J is TRBJ2-3, with TRBD1 matching 8 bases. The V gene's germline CDR1 is SQVTM and CDR2 ANQGSEA. CDR3 length: 14 residues. Trimming cost V 3 bases and J 5 bases; bases outside gene matches: 7. The CDR3 DNA reads as TGCAGCGTTGAGGCACAGGGGGGATTAGATACGCAGTATTTT. It translates to CSVEAQGGLDTQYF.

This clonotype was counted at least ten times. V and J are TRBV20-1 and TRBJ1-5; tentatively, D is TRBD1 (5 bases). Germline lookup yields CDR1 DFQATT and CDR2 SNEGSKA (reference sequence). The CDR3 spans 14 residues. V lost 3 bases, J lost 1 base, and 10 bases lay in between. CDR3 in amino acids: CSARGGDSNQPQHF. CDR3 DNA: TGCAGTGCTAGGGGCGGGGACAGCAATCAGCCCCAGCATTTT.

This clonotype was seen at least ten times. This chain joins TRBV7-9 and TRBJ1-5; no clear D. This CDR3 has 12 amino acids. The ends were cut back, 3 bases at V and 4 bases at J, with 4 bases in the middle. Germline CDR1 SEHNR, CDR2 FQNEAQ (reference sequence). CDR3 sequence: CASSLTNQPQHF. The CDR3 coding sequence is TGTGCCAGCAGCTTGACTAATCAGCCCCAGCATTTT.

The CDR3 DNA follows: TGCAGCGTTGAGGCGGGGAACACCGGGGGCCGGGAGACCCAGTACTTC. It translates to CSVEAGNTGGRETQYF. J is TRBJ2-5 and V is TRBV29-1; D possibly matches TRBD1 or TRBD2 (6 bases each). Germline values: CDR1 SQVTM, CDR2 ANQGSEA. CDR3 length equals 16 residues. V was cut by 3 bases and J by 5 bases, with 22 bases left in between.

At least ten counts were recorded for this clonotype. This chain links TRBV10-2 with TRBJ1-2; 11 bases agree with TRBD1. Looked up from germline, CDR1 is WSHSY and CDR2 is SAAADI. Losses at the gene ends were 3 bases for V and 6 bases for J; bases not matched to a gene: 9. The CDR3 consists of 16 residues. CDR3 nucleotide sequence: TGCGCCAGCAGTGATAGTCGCAGGACAGGGGGCGATGGCTACACCTTC. It codes for CASSDSRRTGGDGYTF.

This clonotype was seen repeatedly, ten times or more. This CDR3 reads CASSGQGPQPQHF. In DNA, the CDR3 is TGTGCCAGCAGTGGACAGGGTCCCCAGCCCCAGCATTTT. The chain is built from TRBV12-3 or TRBV12-4 and TRBJ1-5; 8 nucleotides line up with TRBD1. Trimming took 5 bases from V and 7 from J; bases not matched to a gene: 4. The CDR3 loop spans 13 amino acids.

About this clonotype itself: Since a much larger clone is just one base distant, this may be a read error. The chain combines TRBV6-2 or TRBV6-3 with TRBJ1-2; the D gene is possibly TRBD1 (5 bases). CDR3 length: 12 amino acids. Trimming shortened V by 4 bases and J by 7 bases, and 10 bases separated the two germline ends. CDR1 and CDR2 from the germline V gene are MNHEY and SVGEGT. CDR3 DNA sequence: TGTGCCAGCAGTTGCCCGGGACCTGGCTACACCTTC. This codes for CASSCPGPGYTF.

This clonotype was detected many times. The rearrangement uses TRBV20-1 and TRBJ1-6; D is unclear. V was shortened by 7 bases and J by 3 bases, with 10 bases between the two germline ends. The CDR3 covers 13 residues. Germline V gives CDR1 DFQATT, CDR2 SNEGSKA (reference sequence). CDR3 coding DNA: TGCAGTGTAGGCGCTTTCTATAATTCACCCCTCCACTTT. Translated, it gives CSVGAFYNSPLHF.

V usage is TRBV5-1 and J usage is TRBJ2-7; 11 bases map to TRBD1. The germline gives CDR1 SGHRS, CDR2 YFSETQ. This CDR3 has 16 amino acids. V gave up 3 bases and J gave up 6 bases; unmatched junction bases: 11. CDR3 sequence reads: CASSSVAPGQGGEQYF. CDR3 DNA: TGCGCCAGCAGCTCGGTCGCCCCGGGACAGGGGGGCGAGCAGTACTTC.

This chain links TRBV7-6 with TRBJ2-1, with 11 bases that match TRBD2. The V gene end was trimmed by 1 base and the J gene end by 5 bases; junction bases not matched to a gene: 4. Germline-derived CDR1 and CDR2 are SGHVS and FNYEAQ. This CDR3 is built from 16 residues. CDR3 region: CASSLGGLAGNNEQFF. The CDR3 nucleotides read TGTGCCAGCAGCTTAGGCGGACTAGCGGGTAACAATGAGCAGTTCTTC.

This clonotype was found many times. The V and J genes are TRBV3-1 and TRBJ2-2; D is undetermined. Trimming stripped 3 bases from V and 3 bases from J, with 8 bases between. The CDR3 loop spans 14 amino acids. Germline V lookup: CDR1 LGHDT, CDR2 YNNKEL (reference sequence). The CDR3 reads CASSQQGDTGELFF. The CDR3 coding sequence is TGTGCCAGCAGCCAGCAAGGAGACACCGGGGAGCTGTTTTTT.